A selection of T cell receptor beta chains follows, all from one sample in a study of metastatic and nonmetastatic thyroid tumors. TCRdb re-called the PCR reads via MiXCR. The sample yields about 23,000 clones, roughly 22% seen once. Sequenced: blood. The source of these receptors is a female donor with papillary thyroid cancer or a benign thyroid nodule (not recorded which). Some clones in this sample may be carry-over from other donors' samples. CDR3s include the opening cysteine and the closing phenylalanine or tryptophan. The order of the fields is CDR3 DNA, CDR3 protein, D gene, J gene, clone size, V gene. D genes are given only for firm matches. Rows may omit the clone size; those that give it use once, few, many or a size class.

CDR3 DNA: TGTGCCTGGAGCATAGGAGTGGGGACTGAAGCTTTCTTT
CDR3 protein: CAWSIGVGTEAFF
D gene: -
J gene: TRBJ1-1
clone size: few
V gene: TRBV30

CDR3 DNA: TGCATCATCCCTCGGGGAATCCAGTACTTC
CDR3 protein: CIIPRGIQYF
D gene: -
J gene: TRBJ2-5
clone size: few
V gene: TRBV20-1

CDR3 DNA: TGTGCCGGAACGGCAGGGGTGCGCACTGAAGCTTTCTTT
CDR3 protein: CAGTAGVRTEAFF
D gene: -
J gene: TRBJ1-1
clone size: -
V gene: TRBV27

CDR3 DNA: TGTGCCAGCAGCCTCCCCCCCGGCCAGGGGGCAACAGATACGCAGTATTTT
CDR3 protein: CASSLPPGQGATDTQYF
D gene: TRBD1
J gene: TRBJ2-3
clone size: many
V gene: TRBV4-2

CDR3 DNA: TGTGCCACCAGTGACCGGGACGGGGAGACCCAGTACTTC
CDR3 protein: CATSDRDGETQYF
D gene: -
J gene: TRBJ2-5
clone size: -
V gene: TRBV24-1

CDR3 DNA: TGCGCCAGCAGCGCACTAGCGGGAGATGAGACCCAGTACTTC
CDR3 protein: CASSALAGDETQYF
D gene: TRBD2
J gene: TRBJ2-5
clone size: many
V gene: TRBV5-1

CDR3 DNA: TGTGCCAGCAGCTTAGCTGCCCAGGGTTGGACTGAAGCTTTCTTT
CDR3 protein: CASSLAAQGWTEAFF
D gene: -
J gene: TRBJ1-1
clone size: -
V gene: TRBV7-8

CDR3 DNA: TGTGCCAGCAGCTTAGATTTGGGACAGACCTATGGCTACACCTTC
CDR3 protein: CASSLDLGQTYGYTF
D gene: TRBD1
J gene: TRBJ1-2
clone size: -
V gene: TRBV11-2

CDR3 DNA: TGTGCCAGCAGCCAAGGGCAGGGGGGTAATCAGCCCCAGCATTTT
CDR3 protein: CASSQGQGGNQPQHF
D gene: TRBD1
J gene: TRBJ1-5
clone size: -
V gene: TRBV3-1

CDR3 DNA: TGTGCCAGCAGCTCGGGGGGCACAGATACGCAGTATTTT
CDR3 protein: CASSSGGTDTQYF
D gene: -
J gene: TRBJ2-3
clone size: many
V gene: TRBV6-1

CDR3 DNA: TGTGCCAGCAGTGGGAGCGGGTTAGCCAAAAACATTCAGTACTTC
CDR3 protein: CASSGSGLAKNIQYF
D gene: -
J gene: TRBJ2-4
clone size: many
V gene: TRBV9

CDR3 DNA: TGTGCCAGCAGCTTATTGGGGACAGTAAATGGCTACACCTTC
CDR3 protein: CASSLLGTVNGYTF
D gene: TRBD1
J gene: TRBJ1-2
clone size: many
V gene: TRBV5-6

CDR3 DNA: TGTGCCAGCAGCGGACAGGGTATCGGTACGCAGTATTTT
CDR3 protein: CASSGQGIGTQYF
D gene: TRBD1
J gene: TRBJ2-3
clone size: few
V gene: TRBV11-3

CDR3 DNA: TGTGCCAGTTTACAGGACAGGGGATTAGGCGGGGAGCTGTTTTTT
CDR3 protein: CASLQDRGLGGELFF
D gene: TRBD1
J gene: TRBJ2-2
clone size: many
V gene: TRBV19

CDR3 DNA: TGTGCCAGCAGCCTACAGGGGGCTGCCTACGAGCAGTACTTC
CDR3 protein: CASSLQGAAYEQYF
D gene: TRBD1
J gene: TRBJ2-7
clone size: many
V gene: TRBV7-2

CDR3 DNA: TGTGCCAGCAGCCGAGAGCCCTACAATGAGCAGTTCTTC
CDR3 protein: CASSREPYNEQFF
D gene: -
J gene: TRBJ2-1
clone size: many
V gene: TRBV6-1

CDR3 DNA: TGCAGTGCTAGAGTCCAGGACAGGACGAACTATGGCTACACCTTC
CDR3 protein: CSARVQDRTNYGYTF
D gene: TRBD1
J gene: TRBJ1-2
clone size: -
V gene: TRBV20-1

CDR3 DNA: TGCGCCAGCAGCTATGGTGGTATGACTGAAGCTTTCTTT
CDR3 protein: CASSYGGMTEAFF
D gene: -
J gene: TRBJ1-1
clone size: many
V gene: TRBV5-1

CDR3 DNA: TGTGCCAGCAGCTTAGTGGCCGGGTCTGCCTCGGTAGAGCAGTACTTC
CDR3 protein: CASSLVAGSASVEQYF
D gene: -
J gene: TRBJ2-7
clone size: -
V gene: TRBV11-1

CDR3 DNA: TGCGCCAGCAGCTTGGGCGGGAGGCGTGAGCAGTTCTTC
CDR3 protein: CASSLGGRREQFF
D gene: TRBD2
J gene: TRBJ2-1
clone size: many
V gene: TRBV5-1

CDR3 DNA: TGTGCCAGCAGCCAGGAACCCCGGGGGCCCCAGCATTTT
CDR3 protein: CASSQEPRGPQHF
D gene: -
J gene: TRBJ1-5
clone size: -
V gene: TRBV7-2

CDR3 DNA: TGTGCCAGCAGTCTTTACGCCGATGGGACAGGTGGGTCCGGTAGTAGGTACGAGCAGTACTTC
CDR3 protein: CASSLYADGTGGSGSRYEQYF
D gene: TRBD1
J gene: TRBJ2-7
clone size: -
V gene: TRBV25-1

CDR3 DNA: TGTGCCAGCAGCCCAGACAGGGGGCCCAAATACGAGCAGTACTTC
CDR3 protein: CASSPDRGPKYEQYF
D gene: TRBD1
J gene: TRBJ2-7
clone size: -
V gene: TRBV7-9

CDR3 DNA: TGTGCCAGCAGCCAAGTCGCACTAGCGGGAGATGAGCAGTTCTTC
CDR3 protein: CASSQVALAGDEQFF
D gene: TRBD2
J gene: TRBJ2-1
clone size: many
V gene: TRBV14

CDR3 DNA: TGCGCCAGCAGCTTGGGGCCCGGGACTAGCGGGACGAAAAAGACCCAGTACTTC
CDR3 protein: CASSLGPGTSGTKKTQYF
D gene: TRBD2
J gene: TRBJ2-5
clone size: many
V gene: TRBV5-1

CDR3 DNA: TGTGCCAGCAGCTCTAGCAGCCAAGAGACCCAGTACTTC
CDR3 protein: CASSSSSQETQYF
D gene: -
J gene: TRBJ2-5
clone size: many
V gene: TRBV7-3

CDR3 DNA: TGTGCCAGCAGCTCCGGGAAAGGGGGGCTCGAAGCTTTCTTT
CDR3 protein: CASSSGKGGLEAFF
D gene: -
J gene: TRBJ1-1
clone size: few
V gene: TRBV6-1

CDR3 DNA: TGCGCCAGCAGCCCGGAGGGGTATAGCAATCAGCCCCAGCATTTT
CDR3 protein: CASSPEGYSNQPQHF
D gene: -
J gene: TRBJ1-5
clone size: -
V gene: TRBV5-1